The 21 T cell receptor beta chains listed next were all sequenced from one sample in a study of OX40 agonist ivuxolimab in advanced cancers. The method was immunoSEQ multiplex PCR; TCRdb's version includes in-frame clones alone and lacks a portion of them. The sample has approximately 25,000 clones; approximately 86% are singletons. The material sequenced was CD4+ or CD8+ T cells sorted from blood, taken in a trial of the OX40 agonist ivuxolimab. These TCRs come from an adult with an advanced solid tumor such as melanoma, head and neck, liver or kidney cancer.

The chain recombines TRBV28 with TRBJ2-7; D not certain. CDR3 length: 15 amino acids. Germline V CDR1 and CDR2: MDHEN, SYDVKM. V was shortened by 5 bases and J by 3 bases, with 17 bases between the two germline ends. The CDR3 loop is CASSIGPYKRYEQYF. DNA for the CDR3: TGTGCCAGCAGTATCGGACCTTACAAGCGCTACGAGCAGTACTTC.

V gene TRBV15 combines with J gene TRBJ1-1, with D possibly matching TRBD1 (6 bases). V lost 4 bases to trimming and J lost 6 bases, with 15 bases between them. CDR1 is LNHNV and CDR2 is YYDKDF in the germline V gene (reference sequence). The CDR3 length is 14 residues. This chain's CDR3 is CATSTWDTKAEAFF. The DNA of the CDR3 is TGTGCCACCAGCACTTGGGACACGAAGGCTGAAGCTTTCTTT.

DNA of the CDR3: TGTGCCCCCTCGGTGAGGGGATTGAACATTCAGTACTTC. It yields the protein CAPSVRGLNIQYF. The J gene is TRBJ2-4, the V gene TRBV6-6, with D perhaps given as TRBD1 or TRBD2 (5 bases each). The CDR3 spans 13 residues. Germline loops: CDR1 MNHNY, CDR2 SVGAGI (reference sequence). Trimming left V 11 bases short and J 7 bases short, with 18 bases between.

V gene TRBV11-2 combines with J gene TRBJ2-7, with 7 bases fitting TRBD2. CDR1 and CDR2 (germline): SGHAT, FQNNGV. The CDR3 consists of 13 residues. With V trimmed by 1 base and J by 6 bases, 3 bases remained unmatched. CDR3 sequence: CASSLGASGEQYF. In DNA, the CDR3 is TGTGCCAGCAGCTTAGGGGCTAGCGGCGAGCAGTACTTC.

CDR3 nucleotide sequence: TGTGCCAGCAGCTACACCATGACTCAAGAGACCCAGTACTTC. Its protein product is CASSYTMTQETQYF. The rearrangement joins TRBV5-4 to TRBJ2-5; D uncertain. Trimming stripped 3 bases from V and 2 bases from J, with 11 bases between. CDR3 size: 14 residues. CDR1 is SGHNT and CDR2 is YYREEE in the germline V gene (reference sequence).

The chain has TRBV15 and TRBJ2-7; maybe TRBD1 (6 bases). Trimming left V 8 bases short and J 5 bases short, with 28 bases between. Germline CDR1 reads LNHNV; CDR2 reads YYDKDF (reference sequence). This CDR3 contains 17 residues. CDR3 region: CATSPGPPTGHTHEQYF. The CDR3 DNA is TGTGCCACCTCCCCCGGTCCTCCTACGGGACATACCCACGAGCAGTACTTC.

This clone has only a few counts. The gene calls are TRBV29-1 and TRBJ2-7; 7 positions match TRBD1. Germline values: CDR1 SQVTM, CDR2 ANQGSEA. CDR3 size: 14 residues. Losses at the gene ends were 2 bases for V and 4 bases for J; bases not matched to a gene: 8. The CDR3 DNA sequence: TGCAGCGTTGAAAGAACAGGGGTGGGTTACGAGCAGTACTTC. Its translation is CSVERTGVGYEQYF.

The chain combines TRBV9 with TRBJ1-6; D is ambiguous. The CDR3 loop spans 18 amino acids. Germline V gene lookup returns CDR1 SGDLS and CDR2 YYNGEE. Trimming removed 0 bases at V and 4 bases at J, with 17 bases between. CDR3 amino acids: CASSVEAWTSSYNSPLHF. DNA for the CDR3: TGTGCCAGCAGCGTAGAGGCGTGGACCAGCAGTTATAATTCACCCCTCCACTTT. The entire variable domain, with the rest obtained from reference TRBV9 and TRBJ1-6, is as follows: DSGVTQTPKHLITATGQRVTLRCSPRSGDLSVYWYQQSLDQGLQFLIQYYNGEERAKGNILERFSAQQFPDLHSELNLSSLELGDSALYFCASSVEAWTSSYNSPLHFGNGTRLTVT.

The chain recombines TRBV7-9 with TRBJ1-5; D is undetermined. The CDR3 totals 12 residues. Germline V CDR1 and CDR2: SEHNR, FQNEAQ (reference sequence). Trimming cost V 3 bases and J 5 bases, with 5 bases left between them. The CDR3 spells CASSFLDQPQHF. The CDR3 nucleotides are TGTGCCAGCAGCTTCTTAGATCAGCCCCAGCATTTT.

The V call is TRBV2, the J call TRBJ2-7; no reliable D call. V was trimmed by 7 bases and J by 3 bases, leaving 13 bases between them. CDR3 length equals 13 residues. CDR1 is SNHLY and CDR2 is FYNNEI in the germline V gene. The CDR3 protein is CASTLTPIYEQYF. In DNA, the CDR3 is TGTGCCAGCACCCTGACACCGATCTACGAGCAGTACTTC.

This clone was found a few times. CDR3 sequence reads: CASSLATGDYEQYF. CDR3 DNA: TGTGCCAGCAGCTTAGCGACAGGAGACTACGAGCAGTACTTC. The chain recombines TRBV7-9 with TRBJ2-7; weak D call: TRBD1 (6 bases). With 0 bases removed from V and 3 bases from J, the gap between germline ends came to 9 bases. Germline loops: CDR1 SEHNR, CDR2 FQNEAQ (reference sequence). The CDR3 runs 14 residues.

The rearrangement joins TRBV18 to TRBJ1-4, with a possible D match to TRBD1 (5 bases). Trimming cost V 0 bases and J 6 bases, with 11 bases left between them. This CDR3 has 15 amino acids. Germline CDR1 KGHSH, CDR2 LQKENI. CDR3 region: CASSPPGGGDEKLFF. CDR3 coding DNA: TGTGCCAGCTCACCACCGGGGGGTGGAGATGAAAAACTGTTTTTT.

This chain links TRBV6-1 with TRBJ1-1; 9 bases are shared with TRBD1. This CDR3 region has 15 residues. Trimming cost V 5 bases and J 0 bases; bases outside gene matches: 4. Per germline, CDR1 MNHNS and CDR2 SASEGT. CDR3 amino acids: CASSTQGAMNTEAFF. The DNA for the CDR3 is TGTGCCAGCAGTACACAGGGGGCGATGAACACTGAAGCTTTCTTT.

The rearrangement links TRBV28 to TRBJ2-7; 7 bases line up with TRBD1. There are 14 residues in the CDR3. Germline CDR1 reads MDHEN; CDR2 reads SYDVKM. The ends lost 8 bases at V and 5 bases at J; junction bases unmatched: 12. The CDR3 is CASQEGRGYNEQYF. CDR3 nucleotide sequence: TGTGCCAGCCAAGAAGGCAGGGGGTACAACGAGCAGTACTTC.

The genes are TRBV9 and TRBJ1-3; possible D gene TRBD1, 6 bases. This CDR3 is 18 amino acids long. Looked up from germline, CDR1 is SGDLS and CDR2 is YYNGEE. V was clipped by 4 bases and J by 3 bases, with 23 bases between them. The CDR3: CASSPPLGQGGFGNTIYF. The CDR3 coding sequence is TGTGCCAGCAGCCCCCCACTAGGCCAAGGGGGTTTTGGAAACACCATATATTTT. The entire variable domain, with the rest obtained from reference TRBV9 and TRBJ1-3, is as follows: DSGVTQTPKHLITATGQRVTLRCSPRSGDLSVYWYQQSLDQGLQFLIQYYNGEERAKGNILERFSAQQFPDLHSELNLSSLELGDSALYFCASSPPLGQGGFGNTIYFGEGSWLTVV.

J is TRBJ2-3 and V is TRBV7-2; 10 positions agree with TRBD2. CDR3 length equals 15 residues. The germline V gene has CDR1 SGHTA and CDR2 FQGNSA. V dropped 6 bases and J dropped 6; count of bases not matched to a gene: 9. CDR3 DNA sequence: TGTGCCAGCAGTTACCTAGCGGGAGAGGCGGATACGCAGTATTTT. This translates into CASSYLAGEADTQYF. The variable domain in full, completed from reference TRBV7-2 and TRBJ2-3, reads GAGVSQSPSNKVTEKGKDVELRCDPISGHTALYWYRQSLGQGLEFLIYFQGNSAPDKSGLPSDRFSAERTGGSVSTLTIQRTQQEDSAVYLCASSYLAGEADTQYFGPGTRLTVL.

As regards this clone: A read error may account for a junction end that differs from germline. This rearrangement joins TRBV7-6 to TRBJ2-5, with D possibly matching TRBD1 (5 bases). The germline gives CDR1 SGHVS, CDR2 FNYEAQ. This CDR3 comprises 16 residues. CDR3 region: CASSLDRLRIQVVGHF. The DNA for the CDR3 is TGTGCCAGCAGCTTAGATCGGTTGCGGATACAGGTAGTCGGTCACTTC.

The chain recombines TRBV2 with TRBJ1-5; 8 positions agree with TRBD1. Germline CDR1 and CDR2: SNHLY and FYNNEI. The V segment lost 6 bases and the J segment 2 bases; nucleotides outside the gene matches: 9. The CDR3 runs to 16 residues. CDR3 DNA: TGTGCCAGCAGAGCGACAGGGGAGAGTGGCAATCAGCCCCAGCATTTT. Translation gives CASRATGESGNQPQHF.

This clone was counted once. This chain joins TRBV28 and TRBJ2-4; 8 bases line up with TRBD1. From germline, CDR1 is MDHEN and CDR2 SYDVKM. The junction had 17 bases not matched to a gene; V was cut back by 8 bases and J by 8 bases. The CDR3 runs to 16 residues. DNA of the CDR3: TGTGCCAGCTCCAAATACGGGACAGGAAGAATGGACATTCAGTACTTC. Its protein is CASSKYGTGRMDIQYF.

The CDR3 loop reads CASSNRGALKNEQFF. In DNA form, the CDR3 reads TGTGCCAGCAGCAATCGGGGGGCGCTTAAAAATGAGCAGTTCTTC. This chain links TRBV7-9 with TRBJ2-1; tentative D call: TRBD2 (7 bases). This CDR3 is 15 amino acids long. With 5 bases removed from V and 7 bases from J, the gap between germline ends came to 18 bases. Germline V gene lookup returns CDR1 SEHNR and CDR2 FQNEAQ (reference sequence).

V usage is TRBV14 and J usage is TRBJ1-2, with TRBD1 matching over 7 bases. The CDR3 is 16 amino acids. V dropped 6 bases and J dropped 8; count of bases not matched to a gene: 18. Germline V CDR1 and CDR2: SGHDN, FVKESK. The CDR3 is CASSPNRKRDREGYTF. CDR3 DNA: TGTGCCAGCAGTCCAAATCGAAAACGAGACAGGGAAGGCTACACCTTC.